One and the same sample provided the 28 T cell receptor beta chains below, sequenced in a study of graft-versus-host responses after intestinal transplantation. Measured with immunoSEQ multiplex PCR; TCRdb has only the in-frame clones, and not every one. The repertoire consists of around 23,000 clones, with 85% to 95% occurring once and the leading ten covering around 0.54%. The material was PBMCs, obtained 18 days after transplant. All receptors derive from a human patient who received an intestinal transplant, so some T cells may come from the graft donor.

The chain couples TRBV9 to TRBJ2-6; 8 nucleotides agree with TRBD2. Germline V lookup: CDR1 SGDLS, CDR2 YYNGEE. The CDR3 has 19 residues. After removal of 4 bases from V and 0 bases from J, the junction contained 12 bases not matched to a gene. As DNA, the CDR3 is TGTGCCAGCAGCCCCTCAGGCGGGGGGTCCTCCTCTGGGGCCAACGTCCTGACTTTC. Its protein product is CASSPSGGGSSSGANVLTF.

The chain joins TRBV7-9 to TRBJ2-1; D gene uncertain. The CDR3 is 17 residues long. Trimming pared 4 bases from V and 0 bases from J, leaving 16 bases between. Germline loops: CDR1 SEHNR, CDR2 FQNEAQ (reference sequence). Here the CDR3 DNA reads TGTGCCAGCAGCTCTAACTCCCCAGGTCCCTCCTACAATGAGCAGTTCTTC. Translated: CASSSNSPGPSYNEQFF. Full variable domain (remainder filled in from reference TRBV7-9 and TRBJ2-1): DTGVSQNPRHKITKRGQNVTFRCDPISEHNRLYWYRQTLGQGPEFLTYFQNEAQLEKSRLLSDRFSAERPKGSFSTLEIQRTEQGDSAMYLCASSSNSPGPSYNEQFFGPGTRLTVL.

V gene TRBV5-1 combines with J gene TRBJ2-7, with D possibly TRBD2 on 6 matching bases. V was clipped by 0 bases and J by 6 bases, with 7 bases between them. CDR1 is SGHRS and CDR2 is YFSETQ in the germline V gene. CDR3 length equals 12 residues. The CDR3 DNA reads as TGCGCCAGCAGCTTGGGGCGGGGCGAGCAGTACTTC. Protein sequence: CASSLGRGEQYF.

The chain has TRBV9 and TRBJ2-7; unclear D gene. CDR1 is SGDLS, CDR2 YYNGEE, per germline. There are 12 residues in the CDR3. The V end was cut by 0 bases, the J end by 6 bases, with 7 bases between. In DNA form, the CDR3 reads TGTGCCAGCAGCGTAGGTGGTAGCGAGCAGTACTTC. Its translation: CASSVGGSEQYF.

The V gene is TRBV4-1, the J gene TRBJ2-7; maybe TRBD1 (6 bases). V gave up 0 bases and J gave up 6 bases, with 18 bases separating them. This CDR3 is 16 amino acids long. Germline CDR1 and CDR2: MGHRA and YSYEKL. The CDR3 spells CASSQDGAGALVEQYF. In nucleotides, the CDR3 is TGCGCCAGCAGCCAAGATGGTGCAGGGGCCCTAGTCGAGCAGTACTTC.

The chain carries TRBV13 and TRBJ1-3, with D possibly matching TRBD1 (5 bases). Germline V gives CDR1 PRHDT, CDR2 FYEKMQ (reference sequence). Trimming took off 6 bases at V and 0 bases at J, with 12 bases between the two ends. The CDR3 contains 15 residues. The CDR3 protein is CASRGRETSGNTIYF. The CDR3 bases are TGTGCCAGCAGAGGCAGGGAGACCTCTGGAAACACCATATATTTT.

This sequence joins TRBV2 and TRBJ1-1; D is possibly TRBD1 (5 bases). Trimming cost V 7 bases and J 1 base, with 10 bases left between them. CDR1 and CDR2 (germline): SNHLY, FYNNEI. This CDR3 has 13 residues. This CDR3 is CASTEGQNTEAFF. CDR3 nucleotide sequence: TGTGCCAGCACCGAGGGGCAGAACACTGAAGCTTTCTTT.

V and J are TRBV6-1 and TRBJ2-7, with TRBD1 identical over 7 bases. This CDR3 has 13 amino acids. V lost 7 bases and J lost 8; bases outside the gene matches: 11. Germline assignment: CDR1 MNHNS and CDR2 SASEGT. CDR3 sequence (DNA): TGTGCCAGCAAAGCCCGGGACAGCGCTCAGCAGTACTTC. Protein sequence: CASKARDSAQQYF.

The chain combines TRBV19 with TRBJ2-1, with 8 positions matching TRBD2. Germline values: CDR1 LNHDA, CDR2 SQIVND (reference sequence). The junction had 6 bases not matched to a gene; V was cut back by 3 bases and J by 5 bases. This CDR3 has 15 residues. CDR3 sequence (DNA): TGTGCCAGTAGTATTTCGGGAGGGGATCACAATGAGCAGTTCTTC. Translated: CASSISGGDHNEQFF.

V gene TRBV14 combines with J gene TRBJ2-3; weak D call: TRBD2 (6 bases). Between the trimmed V and J ends, which lost 0 bases and 0 bases, there was a span of 13 bases. The CDR3 runs to 17 residues. Germline values: CDR1 SGHDN, CDR2 FVKESK. CDR3 in amino acids: CASSQDLAGPSTDTQYF. Written as DNA, the CDR3 is TGTGCCAGCAGCCAAGATTTGGCGGGGCCTAGCACAGATACGCAGTATTTT.

The chain is built from TRBV12-5 and TRBJ1-4, with D possibly being TRBD1 (5 bases). The ends were cut back, 3 bases at V and 8 bases at J, with 10 bases in the middle. The CDR3 totals 13 residues. Germline V gene sequence: CDR1 LGHNT, CDR2 FRNRAP. The CDR3 sequence is CASGLLGAEKLFF. CDR3 DNA sequence: TGTGCTAGTGGTTTACTAGGGGCAGAAAAACTGTTTTTT.

J is TRBJ1-2 and V is TRBV4-2; TRBD1 is a possible D gene (6 bases). V was trimmed by 0 bases and J by 3 bases, leaving 17 bases between them. The germline V gene has CDR1 LGHNA and CDR2 YNFKEQ. CDR3 size: 17 residues. This chain's CDR3 is CASSQEFGVGQYYGYTF. The DNA for the CDR3 is TGTGCCAGCAGCCAAGAGTTTGGTGTAGGACAGTACTATGGCTACACCTTC.

This sequence joins TRBV5-5 and TRBJ1-2, with 7 positions matching TRBD1. Losses at the gene ends were 0 bases for V and 8 bases for J; bases not matched to a gene: 10. Germline V gene data show CDR1 as SGHKS and CDR2 as YYEKEE (reference sequence). This CDR3 is built from 15 residues. The CDR3 coding sequence is TGTGCCAGCAGCTTGGATCGGACAGGCGGTTACGGCTACACCTTC. The encoded protein is CASSLDRTGGYGYTF.

CDR3 DNA sequence: TGCAGCGTTCATTTGACTAGCGGCCATGCGAACACCGGGGAGCTGTTTTTT. Its translation is CSVHLTSGHANTGELFF. This chain uses TRBV29-1 with TRBJ2-2, with TRBD2 matching 9 bases. V shed 5 bases, J shed 0 bases, and the junction held 10 bases outside the gene matches. CDR3 size: 17 residues. Looked up from germline, CDR1 is SQVTM and CDR2 is ANQGSEA.

This chain connects TRBV11-2 to TRBJ1-2; no firm D call. CDR1 SGHAT and CDR2 FQNNGV come from the germline V gene. Trimming shortened V by 1 base and J by 1 base, and 4 bases separated the two germline ends. The CDR3 is 13 residues long. The CDR3, as DNA: TGTGCCAGCAGCTTAGGGAGTAACTATGGCTACACCTTC. It translates to CASSLGSNYGYTF.

The chain couples TRBV4-1 to TRBJ1-2, with 7 bases that match TRBD1. Germline-derived CDR1 and CDR2 are MGHRA and YSYEKL. The CDR3 spans 14 residues. The J segment lost 5 bases and the V segment lost 3 bases, leaving 6 bases of the junction unmatched. The CDR3 DNA sequence: TGCGCCAGCAGCCAGATAGGGACAGATTATGGCTACACCTTC. Protein product: CASSQIGTDYGYTF.

This chain joins TRBV2 and TRBJ2-1, with D perhaps matching TRBD2 (6 bases). This CDR3 has 15 residues. From germline, CDR1 is SNHLY and CDR2 FYNNEI. The V and J ends lost 7 bases and 3 bases respectively, with 16 bases between them. CDR3 sequence reads: CASTEGAGFYNEQFF. The CDR3 coding sequence is TGTGCCAGCACCGAAGGGGCGGGGTTCTACAATGAGCAGTTCTTC.

The chain has TRBV4-2 and TRBJ1-4; no reliable D call. Trimming removed 1 base at V and 4 bases at J, with 10 bases between. Germline V gene sequence: CDR1 LGHNA, CDR2 YNFKEQ. The CDR3 sequence is 15 residues long. CDR3 DNA: TGTGCCAGCAGCCAAGGGGAGTTCGATAATGAAAAACTGTTTTTT. Its protein is CASSQGEFDNEKLFF.

Here the CDR3 reads CASSQGPTTNEKLFF. CDR3 in DNA: TGCGCCAGCAGCCAAGGGCCCACAACTAATGAAAAACTGTTTTTT. The chain couples TRBV4-1 to TRBJ1-4; D call uncertain. V lost 1 base to trimming and J lost 0 bases, with 6 bases between them. This CDR3 has 15 residues. The V gene's germline CDR1 is MGHRA and CDR2 YSYEKL.

The V and J genes are TRBV7-2 and TRBJ2-1; 9 bases fit TRBD1. Per the germline V gene, CDR1 is SGHTA and CDR2 is FQGNSA. This CDR3 region has 15 residues. V shed 4 bases, J shed 6 bases, and the junction held 7 bases outside the gene matches. CDR3 sequence (DNA): TGTGCCAGCAGCTCGCGGACAGGGGCGCGCAATGAGCAGTTCTTC. Translation: CASSSRTGARNEQFF.

The chain employs TRBV5-1 and TRBJ1-1; D is perhaps TRBD1 (6 bases). This CDR3 comprises 14 residues. CDR1 is SGHRS, CDR2 YFSETQ, per germline. V lost 10 bases and J 3 bases, leaving 19 bases between the germline ends. The CDR3 loop is CAGRQGLGDTEAFF. The CDR3 DNA sequence: TGCGCCGGGCGCCAGGGGCTCGGGGACACTGAAGCTTTCTTT.

This clone was observed once. The V and J genes are TRBV19 and TRBJ1-1, with D perhaps matching TRBD1 (5 bases). Germline CDR1 and CDR2: LNHDA and SQIVND (reference sequence). The V gene lost 5 bases and the J gene lost 1 base, with 11 bases spanning the gap. CDR3 length equals 14 residues. The CDR3 sequence: CASSVGLQNTEAFF. The CDR3 DNA sequence: TGTGCCAGTAGTGTGGGACTGCAGAACACTGAAGCTTTCTTT.

V and J are TRBV10-3 and TRBJ2-7, with D perhaps TRBD2 (6 bases). The CDR3 covers 13 residues. Per the germline V gene, CDR1 is ENHRY and CDR2 is SYGVKD. V lost 4 bases, J lost 4 bases, and 11 bases lay in between. This chain's CDR3 is CAISVGGEYEQYF. The CDR3 nucleotides read TGTGCCATCAGTGTTGGCGGGGAGTACGAGCAGTACTTC.

Concerning this clone: The junction does not match germline at one end; this may be a read error. CDR3 amino acids: CASSRGPGREQCF. In DNA, the CDR3 is TGCGCCAGCAGCAGGGGACCTGGGAGGGAGCAGTGCTTC. This chain connects TRBV5-1 to TRBJ2-7; 7 bases are a match to TRBD2. The germline V gene encodes CDR1 SGHRS and CDR2 YFSETQ. This CDR3 has 13 amino acids.

CDR3 sequence: CASSNTGGSEQFF. The CDR3 nucleotides read TGCGCCAGCAGCAACACAGGGGGCAGTGAGCAGTTCTTC. The chain is built from TRBV4-1 and TRBJ2-1; 9 bases match TRBD1. Germline V gives CDR1 MGHRA, CDR2 YSYEKL. The CDR3 length is 13 residues. With V trimmed by 5 bases and J by 9 bases, 5 bases remained unmatched.

The V call is TRBV5-6, the J call TRBJ2-3; weak D call: TRBD2 (5 bases). Deletions cut 5 bases from V and 3 bases from J, with 10 bases between. This CDR3 has 13 amino acids. Per the germline V gene, CDR1 is SGHDT and CDR2 is YYEEEE. The CDR3 protein is CASSSVRTDTQYF. The CDR3 DNA reads TGTGCCAGCAGTAGCGTCCGGACAGATACGCAGTATTTT.

The chain joins TRBV9 to TRBJ2-7, with TRBD2 matching 8 bases. Trimming removed 0 bases from V and 2 bases from J; junction bases left unmatched: 1. The CDR3 loop spans 14 amino acids. Germline values: CDR1 SGDLS, CDR2 YYNGEE. CDR3 sequence (DNA): TGTGCCAGCAGCGTAGCGGGGGGGACCTACGAGCAGTACTTC. The encoded protein is CASSVAGGTYEQYF.

The chain is built from TRBV9 and TRBJ2-3; the D call may be TRBD1 or TRBD2 (5 bases each). This CDR3 has 14 amino acids. Between the trimmed V and J ends, which lost 1 base and 1 base, there was a span of 7 bases. Germline V gene lookup returns CDR1 SGDLS and CDR2 YYNGEE. This chain's CDR3 is CASSVMGGTDTQYF. CDR3 bases: TGTGCCAGCAGCGTAATGGGGGGCACAGATACGCAGTATTTT.